The present entry profiles one T cell receptor beta chain with its context. Its antigen is as yet unknown. The source of the sample is a study of beta chain features in type 1 diabetes. The overall study: Age and gender were similar between patients and healthy donors, as were cell yields.

This CDR3 spans 14 amino acids. The V and J ends lost 6 bases and 1 base respectively, with 10 bases between them. Looked up from germline, CDR1 is MGHRA and CDR2 is YSYEKL. The study's findings and limits: TCRB rearrangement may or may not be influenced by HLA type; here this remained unresolved. In every one of the four CD4+ subsets, TCRB CDR3s were moderately but significantly shorter in Type 1 diabetes patients.

Expressed TCRB transcripts were sequenced because the entire RNA isolate underwent reverse transcription. Generated by immunoSEQ multiplex PCR, the TCRdb table keeps only in-frame clones and is missing some. The sample carries roughly 400,000 clones, 9.6% recorded once. Sequenced input: central memory CD4+ T cells from blood. The origin of this receptor is a man younger than 45 with type 1 diabetes. The chain links TRBV4-1 to TRBJ1-5; possibly TRBD1 for D (6 bases). CDR3: CASRPQGSNQPQHF. CDR3 nucleotide sequence: TGCGCCAGCAGACCTCAGGGGAGCAATCAGCCCCAGCATTTT.